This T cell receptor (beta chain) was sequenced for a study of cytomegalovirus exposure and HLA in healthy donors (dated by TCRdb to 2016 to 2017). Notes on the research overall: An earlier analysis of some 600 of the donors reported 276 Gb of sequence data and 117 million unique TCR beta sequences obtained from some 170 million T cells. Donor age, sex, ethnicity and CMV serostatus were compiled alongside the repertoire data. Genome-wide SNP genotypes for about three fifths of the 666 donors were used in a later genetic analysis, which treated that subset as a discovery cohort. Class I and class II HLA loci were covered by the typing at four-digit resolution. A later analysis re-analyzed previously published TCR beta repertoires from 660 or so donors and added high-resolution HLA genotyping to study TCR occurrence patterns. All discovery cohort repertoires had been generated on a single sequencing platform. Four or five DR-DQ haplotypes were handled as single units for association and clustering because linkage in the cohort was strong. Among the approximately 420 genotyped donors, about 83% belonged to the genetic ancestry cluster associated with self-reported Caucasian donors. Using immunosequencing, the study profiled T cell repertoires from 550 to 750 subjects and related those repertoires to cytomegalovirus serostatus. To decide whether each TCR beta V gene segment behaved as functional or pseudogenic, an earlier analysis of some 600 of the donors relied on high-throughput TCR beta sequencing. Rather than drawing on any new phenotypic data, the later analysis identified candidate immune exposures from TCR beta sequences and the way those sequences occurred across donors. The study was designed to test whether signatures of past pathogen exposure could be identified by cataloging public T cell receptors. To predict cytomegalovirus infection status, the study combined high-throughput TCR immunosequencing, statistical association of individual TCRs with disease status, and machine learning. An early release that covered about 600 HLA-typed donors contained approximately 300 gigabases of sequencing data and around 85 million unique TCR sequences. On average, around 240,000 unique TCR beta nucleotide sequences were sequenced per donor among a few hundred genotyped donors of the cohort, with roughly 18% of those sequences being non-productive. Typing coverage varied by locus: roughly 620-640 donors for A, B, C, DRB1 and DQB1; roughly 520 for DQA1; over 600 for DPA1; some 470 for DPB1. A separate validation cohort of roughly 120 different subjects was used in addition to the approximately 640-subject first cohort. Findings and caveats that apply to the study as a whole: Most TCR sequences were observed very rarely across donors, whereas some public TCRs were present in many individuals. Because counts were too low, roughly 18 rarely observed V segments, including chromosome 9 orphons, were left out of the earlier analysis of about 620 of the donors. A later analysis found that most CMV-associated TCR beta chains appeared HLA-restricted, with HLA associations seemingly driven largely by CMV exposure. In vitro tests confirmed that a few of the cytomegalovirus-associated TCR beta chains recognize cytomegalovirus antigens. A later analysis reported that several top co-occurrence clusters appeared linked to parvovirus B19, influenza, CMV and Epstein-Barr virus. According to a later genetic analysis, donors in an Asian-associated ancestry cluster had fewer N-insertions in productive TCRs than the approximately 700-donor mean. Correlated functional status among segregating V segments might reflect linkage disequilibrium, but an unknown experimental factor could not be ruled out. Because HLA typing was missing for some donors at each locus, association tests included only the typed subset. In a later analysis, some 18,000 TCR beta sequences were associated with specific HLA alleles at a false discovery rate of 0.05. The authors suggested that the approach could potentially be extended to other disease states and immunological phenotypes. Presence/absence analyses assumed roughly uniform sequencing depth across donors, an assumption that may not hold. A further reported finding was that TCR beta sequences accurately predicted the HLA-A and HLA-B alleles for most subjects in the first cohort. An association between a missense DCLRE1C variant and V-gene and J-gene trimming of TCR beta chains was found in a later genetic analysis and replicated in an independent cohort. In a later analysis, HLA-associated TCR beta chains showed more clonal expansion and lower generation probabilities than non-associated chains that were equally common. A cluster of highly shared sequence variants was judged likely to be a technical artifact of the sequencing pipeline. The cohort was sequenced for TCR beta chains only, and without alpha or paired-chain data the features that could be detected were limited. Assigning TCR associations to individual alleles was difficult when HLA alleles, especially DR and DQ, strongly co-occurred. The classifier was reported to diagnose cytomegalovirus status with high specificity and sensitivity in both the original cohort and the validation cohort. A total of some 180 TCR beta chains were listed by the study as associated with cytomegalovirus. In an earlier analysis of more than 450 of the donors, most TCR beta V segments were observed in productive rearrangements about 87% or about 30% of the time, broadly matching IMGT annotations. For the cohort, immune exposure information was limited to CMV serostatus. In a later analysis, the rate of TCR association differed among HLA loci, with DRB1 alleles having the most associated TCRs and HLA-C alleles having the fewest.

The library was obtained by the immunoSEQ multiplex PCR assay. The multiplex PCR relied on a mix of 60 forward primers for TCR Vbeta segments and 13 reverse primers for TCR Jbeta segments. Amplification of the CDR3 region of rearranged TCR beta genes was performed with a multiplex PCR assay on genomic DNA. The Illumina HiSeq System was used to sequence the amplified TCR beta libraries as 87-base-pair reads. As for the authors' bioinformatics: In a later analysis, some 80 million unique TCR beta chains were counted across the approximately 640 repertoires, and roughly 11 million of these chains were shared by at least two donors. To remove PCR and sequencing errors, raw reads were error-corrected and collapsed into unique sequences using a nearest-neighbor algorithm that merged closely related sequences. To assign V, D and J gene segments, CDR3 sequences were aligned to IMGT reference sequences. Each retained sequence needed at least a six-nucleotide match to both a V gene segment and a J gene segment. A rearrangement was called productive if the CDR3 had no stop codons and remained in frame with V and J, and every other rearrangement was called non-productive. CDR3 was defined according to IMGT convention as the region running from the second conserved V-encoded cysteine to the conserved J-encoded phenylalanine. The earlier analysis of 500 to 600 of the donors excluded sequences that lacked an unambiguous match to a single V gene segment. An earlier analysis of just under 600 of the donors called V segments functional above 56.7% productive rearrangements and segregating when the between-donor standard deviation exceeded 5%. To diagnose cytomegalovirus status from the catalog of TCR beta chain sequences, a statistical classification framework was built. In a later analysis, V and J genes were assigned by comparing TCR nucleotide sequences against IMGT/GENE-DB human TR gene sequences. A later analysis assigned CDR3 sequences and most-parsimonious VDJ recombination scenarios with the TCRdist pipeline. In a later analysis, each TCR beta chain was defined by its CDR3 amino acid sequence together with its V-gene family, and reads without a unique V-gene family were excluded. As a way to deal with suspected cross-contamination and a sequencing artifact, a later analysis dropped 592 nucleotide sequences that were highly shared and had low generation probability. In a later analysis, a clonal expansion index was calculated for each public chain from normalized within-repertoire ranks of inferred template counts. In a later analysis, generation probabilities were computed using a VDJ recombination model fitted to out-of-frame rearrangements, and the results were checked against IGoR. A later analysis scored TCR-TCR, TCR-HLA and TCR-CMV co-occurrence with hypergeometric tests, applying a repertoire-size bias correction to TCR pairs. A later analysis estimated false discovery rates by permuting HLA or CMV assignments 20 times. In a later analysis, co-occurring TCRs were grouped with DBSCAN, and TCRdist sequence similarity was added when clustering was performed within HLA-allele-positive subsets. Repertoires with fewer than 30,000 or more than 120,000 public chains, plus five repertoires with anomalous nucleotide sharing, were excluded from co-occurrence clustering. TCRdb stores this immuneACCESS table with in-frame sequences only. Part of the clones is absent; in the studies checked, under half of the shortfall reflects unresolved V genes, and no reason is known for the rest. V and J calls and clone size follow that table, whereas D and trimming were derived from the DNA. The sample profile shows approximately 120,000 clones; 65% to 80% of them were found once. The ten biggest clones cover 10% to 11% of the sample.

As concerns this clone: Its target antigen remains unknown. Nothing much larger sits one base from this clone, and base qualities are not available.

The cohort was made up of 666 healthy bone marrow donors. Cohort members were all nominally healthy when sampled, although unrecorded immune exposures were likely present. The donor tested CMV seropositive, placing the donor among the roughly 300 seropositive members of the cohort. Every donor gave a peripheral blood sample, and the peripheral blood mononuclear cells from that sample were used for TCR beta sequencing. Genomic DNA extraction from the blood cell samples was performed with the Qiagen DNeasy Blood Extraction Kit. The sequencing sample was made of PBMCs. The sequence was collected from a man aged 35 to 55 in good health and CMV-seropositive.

Here is the DNA: TGTGCCAGCAGCACAAGACCCGGGACACCTAAGGCCGGGGAGCTGTTTTTT. It translates as CASSTRPGTPKAGELFF. The chain was built from TRBV7-6 and TRBJ2-2; a weak D assignment points to TRBD1 (6 bases agree). Relative to germline, V is 5 bases shorter and J is 6 bases shorter, with 22 bases between their ends. Sequences SGHVS (CDR1) and FNYEAQ (CDR2) are obtained from the germline V gene. The CDR3 has 17 amino acids, counting the end cysteine and phenylalanine. Kept here is only the CDR3 DNA, which spans 51 bases and is read in frame from base 1.